The 26 T cell receptor beta chains below come from one sample, sequenced in a study of cytomegalovirus exposure and HLA in healthy donors. A multiplex PCR was run with 60 Vbeta primers and 13 Jbeta primers. Profiling relied on immunoSEQ multiplex PCR, and the TCRdb table lists in-frame clones only, not all of them. This table holds 63,000 or so clones, around 73% found once. The sample taken for sequencing was PBMCs. The receptors stem from a man in his fifties in good health and CMV-seronegative.

The V gene is TRBV5-1, the J gene TRBJ1-4; D not resolved. The CDR3 contains 15 residues. Germline lookup yields CDR1 SGHRS and CDR2 YFSETQ. V lost 0 bases and J lost 0, with 6 bases in between. CDR3 nucleotide sequence: TGCGCCAGCAGCTTGGCCACAGCAACTAATGAAAAACTGTTTTTT. Protein: CASSLATATNEKLFF.

J is TRBJ1-3 and V is TRBV30, with 7 bases that match TRBD1. Looked up from germline, CDR1 is GTSNPN and CDR2 is SVGIG (reference sequence). The V and J ends lost 7 bases and 0 bases, in that order; junction bases with no gene match: 6. The CDR3 spans 14 residues. The CDR3 DNA reads TGTGCCTCTACAGGGGCACGCTCTGGAAACACCATATATTTT. It translates to CASTGARSGNTIYF.

This chain connects TRBV7-8 to TRBJ1-1; 7 bases match TRBD1. Germline CDR1 and CDR2: SGHVS and FQNEAQ. This CDR3 is built from 18 residues. Trimming cost V 5 bases and J 1 base; bases outside gene matches: 16. The CDR3 coding sequence is TGTGCCAGCAGCGTCTTGAAAGGACAGGCGGGTAAGAACACTGAAGCTTTCTTT. Protein sequence: CASSVLKGQAGKNTEAFF.

The chain employs TRBV5-4 and TRBJ2-2, with 9 bases that match TRBD2. The CDR3 length is 17 residues. V lost 3 bases and J lost 2; bases outside the gene matches: 8. Germline loops: CDR1 SGHNT, CDR2 YYREEE (reference sequence). CDR3 in amino acids: CASSSGASGVNTGELFF. The CDR3 DNA sequence: TGTGCCAGCAGCTCCGGCGCTAGCGGGGTCAACACCGGGGAGCTGTTTTTT.

V is TRBV9 and J is TRBJ2-4, with D perhaps matching TRBD2 (6 bases). Germline V gene sequence: CDR1 SGDLS, CDR2 YYNGEE. CDR3 size: 12 residues. Trimming left V 0 bases short and J 10 bases short, with 8 bases between. The CDR3 nucleotides read TGTGCCAGCAGCGTAGGGGACTCAATTCAGTACTTC. Protein product: CASSVGDSIQYF. The variable domain in full, with the rest retrieved from reference TRBV9 and TRBJ2-4, is DSGVTQTPKHLITATGQRVTLRCSPRSGDLSVYWYQQSLDQGLQFLIQYYNGEERAKGNILERFSAQQFPDLHSELNLSSLELGDSALYFCASSVGDSIQYFGAGTRLSVL.

The chain couples TRBV7-3 to TRBJ1-5; tentatively, D is TRBD1 (6 bases). This CDR3 region has 13 residues. The germline V gene has CDR1 SGHTA and CDR2 FQGTGA. V shed 5 bases and J shed 8 bases, with 13 bases lying between them. This CDR3 is CASSRGAGEPQHF. In DNA form, the CDR3 reads TGTGCCAGCAGCCGGGGGGCCGGGGAGCCCCAGCATTTT.

This chain links TRBV9 with TRBJ2-3, with D maybe TRBD2 (5 bases). Germline loops: CDR1 SGDLS, CDR2 YYNGEE. CDR3 length: 13 amino acids. V was shortened by 7 bases and J by 1 base, with 10 bases between the two germline ends. CDR3 loop: CASGMEGTDTQYF. The CDR3 DNA is TGTGCCAGCGGGATGGAGGGCACAGATACGCAGTATTTT.

The chain is built from TRBV20-1 and TRBJ1-2; 8 nucleotides match TRBD1. CDR3 length equals 10 residues. Germline CDR1 is DFQATT and CDR2 is SNEGSKA (reference sequence). With V trimmed by 2 bases and J by 14 bases, 4 bases remained unmatched. For the CDR3, the DNA is TGCAGTGCTAGATACAGGGGGGGTACCTTC. Residues: CSARYRGGTF.

V usage is TRBV28 and J usage is TRBJ1-6, with unresolved D. Trimming took 5 bases from V and 6 from J, leaving 20 bases between them. CDR3 length: 17 amino acids. The germline V gene encodes CDR1 MDHEN and CDR2 SYDVKM. The CDR3 region is CASSPAGRALGNSPLHF. In nucleotides, the CDR3 is TGTGCCAGCAGTCCCGCAGGTAGAGCTCTGGGTAATTCACCCCTCCACTTT.

This clone was seen a handful of times. This chain's CDR3 is CAWMSSGNTIYF. For the CDR3, the DNA is TGTGCCTGGATGAGTTCTGGAAACACCATATATTTT. The chain links TRBV30 to TRBJ1-3; D is unclear. V was shortened by 4 bases and J by 1 base, with 5 bases between the two germline ends. Germline V lookup: CDR1 GTSNPN, CDR2 SVGIG (reference sequence). The CDR3 totals 12 residues.

J is TRBJ2-1 and V is TRBV20-1, with unresolved D. From germline, CDR1 is DFQATT and CDR2 SNEGSKA (reference sequence). The CDR3 spans 11 residues. V was pared by 3 bases and J by 8 bases, with 8 bases between. In DNA form, the CDR3 reads TGCAGTGCTAGCATGCAGGATGAGCAGTTCTTC. It yields the protein CSASMQDEQFF.

The J gene is TRBJ1-2, the V gene TRBV19; a weak D match, TRBD1 (6 bases). Germline values: CDR1 LNHDA, CDR2 SQIVND (reference sequence). V was pared by 9 bases and J by 7 bases, with 18 bases between. The CDR3 runs 13 residues. The CDR3: CASLGGEISGYTF. The CDR3 nucleotides are TGTGCCAGCCTTGGGGGCGAAATTTCTGGCTACACCTTC.

CDR3 DNA: TGTGCCAGCGGCCAAGACAGGGGGCGACCAGATACGCAGTATTTT. This codes for CASGQDRGRPDTQYF. The rearrangement joins TRBV6-5 to TRBJ2-3, with TRBD1 matching over 10 bases. CDR1 MNHEY and CDR2 SVGAGI come from the germline V gene. Trimming took 8 bases from V and 4 from J; bases not matched to a gene: 9. The CDR3 runs 15 residues.

J is TRBJ2-7 and V is TRBV6-6, with D hard to call. The CDR3 is 13 residues long. CDR1 is MNHNY and CDR2 is SVGAGI in the germline V gene (reference sequence). V shed 7 bases and J shed 7 bases, with 17 bases lying between them. CDR3 in amino acids: CASTPPAMREQYF. DNA for the CDR3: TGTGCCAGCACCCCCCCGGCCATGAGGGAGCAGTACTTC.

The J gene is TRBJ2-5, the V gene TRBV19, with 8 bases matching TRBD1. V dropped 7 bases and J dropped 2; count of bases not matched to a gene: 3. The CDR3 has 13 amino acids. Germline values: CDR1 LNHDA, CDR2 SQIVND (reference sequence). DNA for the CDR3: TGTGCCAGTATCGGACAGGGTCAAGAGACCCAGTACTTC. Protein product: CASIGQGQETQYF.

There are a few counts of this clone. The rearrangement uses TRBV10-3 and TRBJ1-2; 11 bases are shared with TRBD1. This CDR3 spans 19 amino acids. Germline assignment: CDR1 ENHRY and CDR2 SYGVKD. V gave up 0 bases and J gave up 4 bases; unmatched junction bases: 13. CDR3 loop: CAISESEWTGGGDGYGYTF. The CDR3 DNA reads as TGTGCCATCAGTGAGTCAGAGTGGACAGGGGGCGGTGATGGCTATGGCTACACCTTC.

The CDR3 here is CASSPSGWETQYF. CDR3 DNA: TGTGCCAGCAGTCCATCAGGCTGGGAGACCCAGTACTTC. The V call is TRBV6-1, the J call TRBJ2-5; D uncertain. Germline CDR1 is MNHNS and CDR2 is SASEGT. This CDR3 is 13 amino acids long. Trimming stripped 5 bases from V and 5 bases from J, with 12 bases between.

The CDR3 bases are TGTGCCAGCAGCACAATAGCGGGCCTCACAGATACGCAGTATTTT. Translation: CASSTIAGLTDTQYF. This sequence joins TRBV7-3 and TRBJ2-3, with 7 bases lining up with TRBD2. Germline V gene data show CDR1 as SGHTA and CDR2 as FQGTGA. The CDR3 consists of 15 residues. Losses at the gene ends were 5 bases for V and 2 bases for J; bases not matched to a gene: 7.

The rearrangement links TRBV10-3 to TRBJ2-2; TRBD2 matches 8 bases. CDR3 length: 16 amino acids. V lost 0 bases and J lost 5; bases outside the gene matches: 5. Germline V gene lookup returns CDR1 ENHRY and CDR2 SYGVKD. The CDR3 DNA is TGTGCCATCAGTGAGTCGACAGGCGGGGGGACCGGGGAGCTGTTTTTT. Translating gives CAISESTGGGTGELFF.

The chain recombines TRBV6-5 with TRBJ1-2; D is undetermined. Germline loops: CDR1 MNHEY, CDR2 SVGAGI. The length of the CDR3 is 10 residues. Trimming shortened V by 6 bases and J by 8 bases, and 7 bases separated the two germline ends. As DNA, the CDR3 is TGTGCCAGCAGCGTCGGGGGCTACACCTTC. This translates into CASSVGGYTF.

V is TRBV5-4 and J is TRBJ1-2; D gene ambiguous. Trimming removed 1 base from V and 4 bases from J, with 8 bases in between. Germline V CDR1 and CDR2: SGHNT, YYREEE (reference sequence). CDR3 size: 13 residues. CDR3 coding DNA: TGTGCCAGCAGCTTGCGACTGACCTATGGCTACACCTTC. It translates to CASSLRLTYGYTF.

The gene calls are TRBV19 and TRBJ2-6, with 9 bases aligning to TRBD1. The V gene end was trimmed by 9 bases and the J gene end by 0 bases; junction bases not matched to a gene: 9. The CDR3 is 17 residues long. Germline loops: CDR1 LNHDA, CDR2 SQIVND (reference sequence). The CDR3 coding sequence is TGTGCCAGCAAGCCGGGACAGGGAGTCTCTGGGGCCAACGTCCTGACTTTC. Protein: CASKPGQGVSGANVLTF. The complete variable domain, with remaining parts taken from reference TRBV19 and TRBJ2-6, reads DGGITQSPKYLFRKEGQNVTLSCEQNLNHDAMYWYRQDPGQGLRLIYYSQIVNDFQKGDIAEGYSVSREKKESFPLTVTSAQKNPTAFYLCASKPGQGVSGANVLTFGAGSRLTVL.

The chain is built from TRBV10-3 and TRBJ1-2; D not certain. The V and J ends lost 5 bases and 2 bases respectively, with 9 bases between them. This CDR3 has 13 amino acids. Germline V gene lookup returns CDR1 ENHRY and CDR2 SYGVKD. CDR3 protein: CAISQTENYGYTF. The CDR3 region has the DNA TGTGCCATCAGTCAGACGGAGAACTATGGCTACACCTTC.

This sequence joins TRBV6-1 and TRBJ2-3; 9 bases are shared with TRBD1. Looked up from germline, CDR1 is MNHNS and CDR2 is SASEGT. Losses at the gene ends were 2 bases for V and 4 bases for J; bases not matched to a gene: 7. The CDR3 is made up of 16 amino acids. The CDR3 DNA is TGTGCCAGCAGTGAAACTCATACAGGGGGCGCAGATACGCAGTATTTT. Translation: CASSETHTGGADTQYF.

This clone was seen more than once but under ten times. The J gene is TRBJ2-1, the V gene TRBV2; unclear D gene. Germline loops: CDR1 SNHLY, CDR2 FYNNEI. The CDR3 contains 14 residues. With 0 bases removed from V and 6 bases from J, the gap between germline ends came to 9 bases. CDR3 loop: CASSEARQANEQFF. DNA for the CDR3: TGTGCCAGCAGTGAAGCGCGGCAAGCCAATGAGCAGTTCTTC.

V usage is TRBV27 and J usage is TRBJ2-7; 9 bases line up with TRBD1. The CDR3 covers 15 residues. Germline CDR1 and CDR2: MNHEY and SMNVEV (reference sequence). The trim removed 0 bases at V and 3 bases at J, leaving 3 bases unmatched. The DNA of the CDR3 is TGTGCCAGCAGTTTATCGGGGACAGGGATCTACGAGCAGTACTTC. Amino acid sequence: CASSLSGTGIYEQYF.